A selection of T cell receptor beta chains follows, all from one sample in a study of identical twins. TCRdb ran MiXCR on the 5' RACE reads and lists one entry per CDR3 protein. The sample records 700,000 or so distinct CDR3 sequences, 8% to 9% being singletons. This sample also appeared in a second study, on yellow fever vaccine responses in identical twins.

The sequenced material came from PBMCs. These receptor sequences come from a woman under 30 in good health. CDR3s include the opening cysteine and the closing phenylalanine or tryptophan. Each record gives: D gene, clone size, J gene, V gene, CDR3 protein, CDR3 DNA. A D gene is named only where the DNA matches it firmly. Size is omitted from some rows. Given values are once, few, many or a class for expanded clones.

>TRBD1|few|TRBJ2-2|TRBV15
CATSDPGQGTTGELFF
TGTGCCACCAGCGACCCGGGACAGGGGACGACCGGGGAGCTGTTTTTT
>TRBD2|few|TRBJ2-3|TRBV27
CASSFRLAATDTQYF
TGTGCCAGCAGTTTCCGACTAGCAGCCACAGATACGCAGTATTTT
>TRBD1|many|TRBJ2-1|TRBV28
CASSPGTVYNEQFF
TGCGCCAGCAGCCCCGGGACAGTCTACAATGAGCAGTTCTTC
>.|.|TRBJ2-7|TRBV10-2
CASSRDSVGREQYF
TGCGCCAGCTCCAGGGACTCCGTGGGGAGGGAGCAGTACTTC
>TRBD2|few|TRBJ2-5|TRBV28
CASSFQRGTQETQYF
TGTGCCAGCAGTTTCCAGCGGGGGACCCAAGAGACCCAGTACTTC
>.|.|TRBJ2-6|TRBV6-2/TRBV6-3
CASSYSRLAGANVLTF
TGTGCCAGCAGTTACTCTCGTCTAGCTGGGGCCAACGTCCTGACTTTC
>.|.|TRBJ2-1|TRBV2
CASSGQTTPYNEQFF
TGTGCCAGCAGTGGTCAGACGACGCCTTACAATGAGCAGTTCTTC
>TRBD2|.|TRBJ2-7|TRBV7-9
CASSLSAGGPEQQYF
TGTGCCAGCAGCTTATCAGCGGGAGGGCCGGAGCAGCAGTACTTC
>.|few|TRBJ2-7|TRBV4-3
CASSQEAAGLDYEQYF
TGCGCCAGCAGCCAAGAGGCGGCAGGGCTTGACTACGAGCAGTACTTC
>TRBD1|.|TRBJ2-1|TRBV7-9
CASSPKTGYDEQFF
TGTGCCAGCAGCCCTAAGACAGGGTACGATGAGCAGTTCTTC
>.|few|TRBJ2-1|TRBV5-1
CASNPDSNYNEQFF
TGCGCCAGCAACCCGGATAGTAACTACAATGAGCAGTTCTTC
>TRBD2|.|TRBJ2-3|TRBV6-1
CASNLPSGEVTDTQYF
TGTGCCAGCAACCTGCCTAGCGGGGAAGTCACAGATACGCAGTATTTT
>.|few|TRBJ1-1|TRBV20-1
CSARGSGSSEAFF
TGCAGTGCTAGAGGATCGGGGAGCTCTGAAGCTTTCTTT
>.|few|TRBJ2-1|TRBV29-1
CSVARDLAYNEQFF
TGCAGCGTCGCCCGGGACTTAGCTTACAATGAGCAGTTCTTC
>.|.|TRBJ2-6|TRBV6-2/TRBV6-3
CASSYSPAGGGSGANVLTF
TGTGCCAGCAGTTACTCCCCAGCAGGGGGGGGTTCTGGGGCCAACGTCCTGACTTTC
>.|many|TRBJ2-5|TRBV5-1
CASSLAMETQYF
TGCGCCAGCAGCTTGGCCATGGAGACCCAGTACTTC
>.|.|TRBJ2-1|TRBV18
CASSPLEQGPSPNEQFF
TGTGCCAGCTCACCTTTAGAACAGGGACCTAGCCCCAATGAGCAGTTCTTC
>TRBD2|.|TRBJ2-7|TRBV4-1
CASSQTPGGTYEQYF
TGCGCCAGCAGCCAAACCCCGGGAGGGACCTACGAGCAGTACTTC
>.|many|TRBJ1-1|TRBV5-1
CASSGTGGTEAFF
TGCGCCAGCAGCGGGACCGGGGGCACTGAAGCTTTCTTT
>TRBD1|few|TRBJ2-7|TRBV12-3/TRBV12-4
CASSPSPRTGPHF
TGTGCCAGCAGTCCCTCCCCTCGGACAGGTCCCCACTTC
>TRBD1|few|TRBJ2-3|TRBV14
CASSQVLTGTGRPDTQYF
TGTGCCAGCAGCCAAGTCCTAACCGGGACAGGGCGCCCAGATACGCAGTATTTT
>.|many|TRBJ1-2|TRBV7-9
CASSLAGGDYGYTF
TGTGCCAGCAGCTTAGCAGGGGGGGACTATGGCTACACCTTC
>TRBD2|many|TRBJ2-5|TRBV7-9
CASRERGGLETQYF
TGTGCCAGCAGGGAGCGGGGAGGACTTGAGACCCAGTACTTC
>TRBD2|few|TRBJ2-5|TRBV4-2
CASSQARLAGASSETQYF
TGTGCCAGCAGCCAAGCTAGGCTAGCGGGGGCCTCCTCAGAGACCCAGTACTTC